Below are 21 T cell receptor beta chains sequenced from a single sample in a study of blood T cells in healthy people across ages. The use of a sample-barcoded 5' primer and a J-beta primer mix characterized a second PCR of roughly 6 to 11 cycles. TCRdb reprocessed the 5' RACE reads with MiXCR, giving one entry per CDR3 protein. The sample has hundreds of thousands of distinct CDR3 sequences; just under 25% are singletons. The same sample was also used in a study of T cells of mothers and their children.

Material for sequencing was blood. The receptors come from a boy younger than 18 in good health.

This chain connects TRBV2 to TRBJ2-1; 10 bases fit TRBD1. CDR1 is SNHLY and CDR2 is FYNNEI in the germline V gene. The V gene end was trimmed by 11 bases and the J gene end by 7 bases; junction bases not matched to a gene: 14. The CDR3 runs to 15 residues. The CDR3 is CASSARDRGWNEQFF. The CDR3 DNA is TGTGCCTCCTCCGCCCGGGACAGGGGATGGAATGAGCAGTTCTTC.

In this sample, this clonotype turned up a few times. This chain links TRBV4-1 with TRBJ2-5; TRBD1 matches at 11 bases. The end of the DNA is better explained by TRBJ2-1, so the J call may be wrong. Per the germline V gene, CDR1 is MGHRA and CDR2 is YSYEKL. The CDR3 totals 15 residues. CDR3 residues: CASSHEDRGHDEQFF. DNA for the CDR3: TGCGCCAGCAGCCACGAGGACAGGGGGCACGATGAGCAGTTCTTC.

The chain uses TRBV11-2 and TRBJ2-5; 8 bases fit TRBD2. Losses at the gene ends were 1 base for V and 0 bases for J; bases not matched to a gene: 7. This CDR3 spans 17 amino acids. Germline CDR1 is SGHAT and CDR2 is FQNNGV. The DNA of the CDR3 is TGTGCCAGCAGCTTAGCGGGGGGGACCTGGTACCAAGAGACCCAGTACTTC. It yields the protein CASSLAGGTWYQETQYF.

This clonotype was counted between two and nine times. The chain uses TRBV5-1 and TRBJ2-3, with D possibly called TRBD1 or TRBD2 (5 bases each). The CDR3 covers 16 residues. Deletions cut 4 bases from V and 0 bases from J, with 15 bases between. Germline V lookup: CDR1 SGHRS, CDR2 YFSETQ. The CDR3 DNA reads as TGCGCCAGCAGCCCGGGGACCCAAGTTAGCACAGATACGCAGTATTTT. As protein: CASSPGTQVSTDTQYF.

A few counts support this clonotype. Compared with germline, one end of the junction differs, possibly owing to a read error. The chain employs TRBV27 and TRBJ2-7; a weak D match, TRBD2 (5 bases). CDR1 is MNHEY and CDR2 is SMNVEV in the germline V gene (reference sequence). The CDR3 is made up of 14 amino acids. The CDR3 DNA is TGTGCCAGCAGTTTCGGGGATCCATCCTACGAGCGGTACTTC. It specifies CASSFGDPSYERYF.

This clonotype was detected a few times. The gene calls are TRBV29-1 and TRBJ1-4, with D perhaps matching TRBD1 (5 bases). This CDR3 is built from 16 residues. Germline CDR1 reads SQVTM; CDR2 reads ANQGSEA. V was pared by 1 base and J by 8 bases, with 20 bases between. The CDR3 spells CSVEADDGTPGEKLFF. DNA for the CDR3: TGCAGCGTTGAAGCCGACGACGGGACGCCTGGAGAAAAACTGTTTTTT.

There are a few counts of this clonotype. This chain links TRBV13 with TRBJ2-5; TRBD2 matches 8 bases. The CDR3 is 19 amino acids. J was trimmed by 5 bases and V by 5 bases; bases with no gene match: 22. From germline, CDR1 is PRHDT and CDR2 FYEKMQ (reference sequence). Here the CDR3 DNA reads TGTGCCAGCAGCGAACGGAGAAGCGGCTACGGGGGGGTAGTTGAGACCCAGTACTTC. Translated, it gives CASSERRSGYGGVVETQYF.

V usage is TRBV5-4 and J usage is TRBJ2-1, with TRBD1 matching 7 bases. The J segment lost 6 bases and the V segment lost 3 bases, leaving 12 bases of the junction unmatched. The CDR3 covers 16 residues. The germline V gene has CDR1 SGHNT and CDR2 YYREEE (reference sequence). The CDR3: CASSYDRDSILNEQFF. As DNA, the CDR3 is TGTGCCAGCAGCTATGACCGGGACAGCATACTCAATGAGCAGTTCTTC.

A few counts support this clonotype. The V and J genes are TRBV6-5 and TRBJ2-3; D is perhaps TRBD1 or TRBD2 (5 bases each). This CDR3 region has 13 residues. Trimming shortened V by 2 bases and J by 5 bases, and 8 bases separated the two germline ends. The germline CDR1 and CDR2 sequences are MNHEY and SVGAGI. This CDR3 reads CASSYGTLDTQYF. CDR3 bases: TGTGCCAGCAGTTACGGGACCCTAGATACGCAGTATTTT.

The V and J genes are TRBV15 and TRBJ2-5, with D hard to call. V was shortened by 0 bases and J by 5 bases, with 7 bases between the two germline ends. CDR3 length equals 13 residues. Germline V lookup: CDR1 LNHNV, CDR2 YYDKDF (reference sequence). The CDR3 reads CATSRDPSETQYF. CDR3 nucleotide sequence: TGTGCCACCAGCAGAGATCCCAGCGAGACCCAGTACTTC.

In this sample, this clonotype turned up a few times. The CDR3 DNA follows: TGTGCCAGTAGTACGTTCGGACTAGCGGGAGTCAATGAGCAGTTCTTC. Its translation: CASSTFGLAGVNEQFF. The chain is built from TRBV19 and TRBJ2-5, with 13 bases fitting TRBD2. TRBJ2-1 matches the DNA end more closely, so the J call is doubtful. The CDR3 consists of 16 residues. From germline, CDR1 is LNHDA and CDR2 SQIVND (reference sequence).

This clonotype has just a few counts. This chain uses TRBV5-6 with TRBJ2-3, with TRBD1 as a possible D gene (6 bases). Germline V gene data show CDR1 as SGHDT and CDR2 as YYEEEE. This CDR3 is 11 amino acids long. The ends were cut back, 4 bases at V and 10 bases at J, with 10 bases in the middle. CDR3 DNA: TGTGCCAGCAGCCAGGGGCCAGCGCAGTATTTT. Protein: CASSQGPAQYF.

This clonotype was counted between two and nine times. The V gene is TRBV7-9, the J gene TRBJ2-3, with 9 bases identical to TRBD2. V lost 5 bases and J lost 4; bases outside the gene matches: 13. The CDR3 runs to 17 residues. CDR1 is SEHNR and CDR2 is FQNEAQ in the germline V gene (reference sequence). CDR3 sequence: CASSPPGRGGLADTQYF. CDR3 nucleotide sequence: TGTGCCAGCAGCCCCCCCGGGCGGGGGGGCCTTGCAGATACGCAGTATTTT.

The V call is TRBV5-1, the J call TRBJ2-1; 8 nucleotides line up with TRBD2. J lost 7 bases, V lost 0 bases, and 6 bases had no gene match. Germline lookup yields CDR1 SGHRS and CDR2 YFSETQ. This CDR3 comprises 15 residues. The CDR3: CASSLEAGVRNEQFF. The CDR3 bases are TGCGCCAGCAGCTTGGAAGCGGGGGTTCGGAATGAGCAGTTCTTC.

The chain joins TRBV4-1 to TRBJ2-1; unclear D gene. With the DNA end fitting TRBJ2-5 better, the J assignment may be wrong. CDR3 length: 13 residues. Germline-derived CDR1 and CDR2 are MGHRA and YSYEKL. CDR3 protein: CASSLILPGTQYF. Written as DNA, the CDR3 is TGCGCCAGCAGTCTCATACTTCCTGGGACCCAGTACTTC.

V and J are TRBV7-9 and TRBJ2-5; 10 bases line up with TRBD2. Germline V lookup: CDR1 SEHNR, CDR2 FQNEAQ (reference sequence). V lost 2 bases, J lost 5 bases, and 8 bases stayed unmatched. This CDR3 is 16 amino acids long. The CDR3: CASSLLAGAKGETQYF. The DNA of the CDR3 is TGTGCCAGCAGCTTACTAGCGGGGGCGAAGGGGGAGACCCAGTACTTC.

This clonotype was seen only a few times. The chain links TRBV19 to TRBJ2-1; the match to TRBD2 covers 13 bases. CDR1 is LNHDA, CDR2 SQIVND, per germline (reference sequence). This CDR3 has 16 residues. The junction had 5 bases not matched to a gene; V was cut back by 5 bases and J by 4 bases. CDR3 sequence reads: CASSVLAGGGYNEQFF. The CDR3 coding sequence is TGTGCCAGTAGTGTACTAGCGGGAGGGGGGTACAATGAGCAGTTCTTC. Together with reference TRBV19 and TRBJ2-1, the CDR3 gives the full variable domain: DGGITQSPKYLFRKEGQNVTLSCEQNLNHDAMYWYRQDPGQGLRLIYYSQIVNDFQKGDIAEGYSVSREKKESFPLTVTSAQKNPTAFYLCASSVLAGGGYNEQFFGPGTRLTVL.

The table lists this clonotype with a few counts. J is TRBJ2-2 and V is TRBV10-3; D gene unclear. Germline CDR1 and CDR2: ENHRY and SYGVKD. The CDR3 has 15 residues. V gave up 3 bases and J gave up 0 bases, with 8 bases separating them. The CDR3 bases are TGTGCCATCAGTGAAGGAGACGCGAACACCGGGGAGCTGTTTTTT. Protein sequence: CAISEGDANTGELFF.

The chain recombines TRBV20-1 with TRBJ2-7; D remains unclear. The V end was cut by 3 bases, the J end by 7 bases, with 19 bases between. The germline CDR1 and CDR2 sequences are DFQATT and SNEGSKA (reference sequence). The CDR3 contains 14 residues. CDR3 in DNA: TGCAGTGCTAGTTTGGCTTCGTCGGTGTGGGAGCAGTACTTC. This gives the protein CSASLASSVWEQYF.

The chain recombines TRBV24-1 with TRBJ2-3, with D possibly matching TRBD1 (6 bases). The CDR3 runs to 15 residues. Germline loops: CDR1 KGHDR, CDR2 SFDVKD. The V end was cut by 3 bases, the J end by 3 bases, with 12 bases between. The CDR3 loop is CATSDPRGTTDTQYF. The CDR3 DNA reads TGTGCCACCAGTGATCCCAGGGGAACGACAGATACGCAGTATTTT.

This clonotype showed up just a few times. The rearrangement joins TRBV12-3 or TRBV12-4 to TRBJ1-4, with D tentatively TRBD1 (6 bases). This CDR3 has 14 residues. The V gene lost 4 bases and the J gene lost 5 bases, with 11 bases spanning the gap. The CDR3 DNA reads as TGTGCCAGCAGTTATTCCAGGGGAAATGAAAAACTGTTTTTT. Translated, it gives CASSYSRGNEKLFF.